The clone carrying this TCR beta chain came up many times. RNA transcripts served as the template for amplifying TCR beta CDR3 regions. The HTBI set primed first-round TCR CDR3 RT-PCR. TCRdb re-analysed the multiplex PCR reads in MiXCR, keeping a single row per CDR3 protein. The data show 300,000 to 350,000 distinct CDR3 sequences, 15% to 20% seen once. This record comes from a study of T cells in Graves' hyperthyroidism and ophthalmopathy. The V end lost 0 bases, the J end lost 4 bases, and 12 bases lay between the germline ends. The CDR3 sequence is 15 residues long. Germline CDR1 and CDR2: MNHEY and SVGEGT.

V is TRBV6-2 or TRBV6-3 and J is TRBJ1-2; unclear D gene. Sequencing input: blood. The TCR originated in a woman in her fifties or sixties with Graves' hyperthyroidism. The CDR3 reads CASSYSIQASYGYTF. CDR3 in DNA: TGTGCCAGCAGTTACTCGATTCAGGCTAGCTATGGCTACACCTTC.